This entry describes one T cell receptor beta chain. Deep sequencing aimed at 1 in 200,000 to 1 in 1 million T cells' resolution. Data came from immunoSEQ multiplex PCR; TCRdb stores just in-frame clones and leaves some out. This sample has roughly 220,000 clones; roughly 65% occur once, and the top ten carry more than 4.5%. The record originates from a study of cytotoxic CD8 clonotypes in ibrutinib-treated CLL. Overall study: Response samples were drawn at a median of about 13 months of treatment, range 6 to 36.

As input for TCR beta libraries, about 1.8 micrograms of genomic DNA came from cryopreserved PBMCs. The CDR3 sequence is 12 residues long. V was clipped by 0 bases and J by 5 bases, with 6 bases between them. Germline V CDR1 and CDR2: SGHRS, YFSETQ. This clonotype was obtained from a human donor with chronic lymphocytic leukemia. Specimen: PBMCs, collected after 12 months of ibrutinib treatment. This rearrangement joins TRBV5-1 to TRBJ2-7; D might be TRBD2 (5 bases). CDR3 sequence (DNA): TGCGCCAGCAGCTTGGCCGGGGACGAGCAGTACTTC. Protein product: CASSLAGDEQYF.